The entry that follows covers one TCR beta chain sequence. Antigen unknown. These data come from a study of OX40 agonist ivuxolimab in advanced cancers. The V gene's germline CDR1 is SGDLS and CDR2 YYNGEE. The CDR3 sequence is 12 residues long. The ends were cut back, 7 bases at V and 4 bases at J, with 10 bases in the middle. TCRdb keeps only in-frame clones here, not all; method: immunoSEQ multiplex PCR. The sample yields tens of thousands of clones, roughly 90% seen once. Study-level results: Researchers report that CD8+ T cells had, on average, more expanded clones than CD4+.

This receptor was taken from an adult with an advanced solid tumor such as melanoma, head and neck, liver or kidney cancer. The chain carries TRBV9 and TRBJ2-3; TRBD2 is a possible D gene (5 bases). The sample here was CD4+ or CD8+ T cells sorted from blood, taken in a trial of the OX40 agonist ivuxolimab. In nucleotides, the CDR3 is TGTGCCAGCGGAGGTGGGGCAGATACGCAGTATTTT. Translation gives CASGGGADTQYF. Filled out from reference TRBV9 and TRBJ2-3, the complete variable domain reads DSGVTQTPKHLITATGQRVTLRCSPRSGDLSVYWYQQSLDQGLQFLIQYYNGEERAKGNILERFSAQQFPDLHSELNLSSLELGDSALYFCASGGGADTQYFGPGTRLTVL.